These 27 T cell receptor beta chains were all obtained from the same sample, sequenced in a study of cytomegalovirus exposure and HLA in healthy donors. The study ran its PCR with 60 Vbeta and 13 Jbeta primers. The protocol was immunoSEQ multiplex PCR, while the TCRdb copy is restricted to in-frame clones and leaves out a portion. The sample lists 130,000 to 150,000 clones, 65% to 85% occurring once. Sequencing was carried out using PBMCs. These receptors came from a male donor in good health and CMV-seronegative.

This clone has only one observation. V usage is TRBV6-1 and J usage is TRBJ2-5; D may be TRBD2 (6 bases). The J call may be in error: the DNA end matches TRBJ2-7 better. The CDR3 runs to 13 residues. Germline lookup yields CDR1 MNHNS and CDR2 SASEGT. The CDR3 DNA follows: TGTGCCAGCAGTCGGGGGTACTTATACGAGCAGTACTTC. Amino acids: CASSRGYLYEQYF.

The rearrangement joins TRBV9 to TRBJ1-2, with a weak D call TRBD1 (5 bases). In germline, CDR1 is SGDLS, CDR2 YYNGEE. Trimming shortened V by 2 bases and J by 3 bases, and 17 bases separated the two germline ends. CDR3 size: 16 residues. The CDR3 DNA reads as TGTGCCAGCAGCGTGGGGCCCGGACGGATTCACTATGGCTACACCTTC. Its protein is CASSVGPGRIHYGYTF.

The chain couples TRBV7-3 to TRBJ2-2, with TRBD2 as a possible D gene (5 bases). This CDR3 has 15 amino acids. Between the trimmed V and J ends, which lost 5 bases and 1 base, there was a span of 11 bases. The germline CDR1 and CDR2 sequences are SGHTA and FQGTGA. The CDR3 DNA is TGTGCCAGCAGCCCCCCGGGGAAGAACACCGGGGAGCTGTTTTTT. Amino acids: CASSPPGKNTGELFF.

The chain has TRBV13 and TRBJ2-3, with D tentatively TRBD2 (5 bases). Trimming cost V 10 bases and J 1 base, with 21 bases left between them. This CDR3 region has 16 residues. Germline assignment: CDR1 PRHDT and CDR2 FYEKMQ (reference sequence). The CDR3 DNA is TGTGCCACCAACGGGGAAATAGACCACCGCACAGATACGCAGTATTTT. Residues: CATNGEIDHRTDTQYF.

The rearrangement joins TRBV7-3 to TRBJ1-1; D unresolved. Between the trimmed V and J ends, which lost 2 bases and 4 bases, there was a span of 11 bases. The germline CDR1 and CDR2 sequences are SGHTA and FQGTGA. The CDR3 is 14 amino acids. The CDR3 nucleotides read TGTGCCAGCAGCTTAGACACCACCGGCACTGAAGCTTTCTTT. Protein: CASSLDTTGTEAFF. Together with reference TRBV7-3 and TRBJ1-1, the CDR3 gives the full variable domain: GAGVSQTPSNKVTEKGKYVELRCDPISGHTALYWYRQSLGQGPEFLIYFQGTGAADDSGLPNDRFFAVRPEGSVSTLKIQRTERGDSAVYLCASSLDTTGTEAFFGQGTRLTVV.

The chain's CDR3 is CASSLDTGGSNEQFF. The CDR3 DNA is TGTGCCAGCAGCTTAGACACCGGAGGTTCCAATGAGCAGTTCTTC. V gene TRBV7-3 combines with J gene TRBJ2-1, with D possibly matching TRBD2 (5 bases). CDR1 is SGHTA, CDR2 FQGTGA, per germline. V was cut by 2 bases and J by 6 bases, with 14 bases left in between. CDR3 length equals 15 residues.

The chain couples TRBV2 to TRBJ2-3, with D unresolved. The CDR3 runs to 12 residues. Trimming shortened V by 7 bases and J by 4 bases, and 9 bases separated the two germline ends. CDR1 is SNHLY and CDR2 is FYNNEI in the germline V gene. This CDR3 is CASTPQSDTQYF. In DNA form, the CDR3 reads TGTGCCAGCACCCCCCAGTCAGATACGCAGTATTTT.

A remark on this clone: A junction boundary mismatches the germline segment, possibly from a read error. The DNA of the CDR3 is TGTGCCAGCAGCCTAACTCAGGGGGCTTACAATGAGCAGTTCTTC. Residues: CASSLTQGAYNEQFF. The chain joins TRBV7-3 to TRBJ2-1; 8 bases agree with TRBD1. The germline CDR1 and CDR2 sequences are SGHTA and FQGTGA. CDR3 length: 15 residues.

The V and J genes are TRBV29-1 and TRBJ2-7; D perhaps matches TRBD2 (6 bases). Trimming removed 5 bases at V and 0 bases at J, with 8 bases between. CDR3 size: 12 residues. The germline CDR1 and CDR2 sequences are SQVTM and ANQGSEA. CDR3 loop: CSVRGSSYEQYF. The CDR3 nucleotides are TGCAGCGTTCGGGGGAGCTCCTACGAGCAGTACTTC.

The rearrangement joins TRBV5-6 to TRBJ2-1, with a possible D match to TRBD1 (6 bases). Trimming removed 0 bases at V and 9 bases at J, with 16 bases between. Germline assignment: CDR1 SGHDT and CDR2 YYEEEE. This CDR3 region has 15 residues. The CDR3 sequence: CASSLESGAPGEQFF. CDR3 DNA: TGTGCCAGCAGCTTGGAGTCAGGGGCGCCCGGTGAGCAGTTCTTC.

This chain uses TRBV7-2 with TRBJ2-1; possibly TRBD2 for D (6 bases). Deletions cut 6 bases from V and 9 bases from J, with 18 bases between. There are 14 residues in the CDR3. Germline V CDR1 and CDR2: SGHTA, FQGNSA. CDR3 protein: CASRSVLAEGEQFF. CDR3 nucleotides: TGTGCCAGCAGGTCAGTATTAGCGGAGGGTGAGCAGTTCTTC.

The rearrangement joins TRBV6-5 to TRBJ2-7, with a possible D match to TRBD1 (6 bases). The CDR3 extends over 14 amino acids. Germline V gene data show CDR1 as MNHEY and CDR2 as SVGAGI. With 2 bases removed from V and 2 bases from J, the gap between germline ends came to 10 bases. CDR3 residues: CASSYEAGAYEQYF. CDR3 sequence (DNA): TGTGCCAGCAGTTACGAGGCAGGGGCCTACGAGCAGTACTTC.

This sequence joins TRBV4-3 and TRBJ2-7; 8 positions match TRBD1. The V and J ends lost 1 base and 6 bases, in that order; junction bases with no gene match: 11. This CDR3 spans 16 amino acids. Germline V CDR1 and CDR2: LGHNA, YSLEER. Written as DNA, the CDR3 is TGCGCCAGCAGCCAAGGAAATGGGACAGGAAGACGCGAGCAGTACTTC. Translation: CASSQGNGTGRREQYF.

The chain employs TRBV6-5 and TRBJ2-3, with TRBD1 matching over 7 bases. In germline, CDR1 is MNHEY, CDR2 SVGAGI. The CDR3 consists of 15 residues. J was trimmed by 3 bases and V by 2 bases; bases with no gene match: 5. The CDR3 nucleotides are TGTGCCAGCAGTTACGATAAGGGGGCTACAGATACGCAGTATTTT. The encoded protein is CASSYDKGATDTQYF.

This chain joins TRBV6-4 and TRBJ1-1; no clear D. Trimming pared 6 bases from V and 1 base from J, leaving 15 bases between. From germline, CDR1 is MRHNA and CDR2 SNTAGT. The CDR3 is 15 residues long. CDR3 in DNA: TGTGCCAGCAGCCCAACTATCGAGACGAACACTGAAGCTTTCTTT. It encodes CASSPTIETNTEAFF.

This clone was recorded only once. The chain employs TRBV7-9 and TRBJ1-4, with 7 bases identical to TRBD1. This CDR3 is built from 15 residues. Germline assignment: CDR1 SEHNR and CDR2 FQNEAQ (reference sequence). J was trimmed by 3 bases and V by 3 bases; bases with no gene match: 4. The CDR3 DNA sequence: TGTGCCAGCAGCTTCGCAGGGGGGCCTAATGAAAAACTGTTTTTT. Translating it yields CASSFAGGPNEKLFF.

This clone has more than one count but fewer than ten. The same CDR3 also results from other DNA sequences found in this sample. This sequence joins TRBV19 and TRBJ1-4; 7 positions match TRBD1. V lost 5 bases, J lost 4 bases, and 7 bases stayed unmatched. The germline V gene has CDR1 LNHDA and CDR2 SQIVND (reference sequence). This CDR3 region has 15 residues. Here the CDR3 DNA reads TGTGCCAGTAGTTCCCTCGACAGGGTTAATGAAAAACTGTTTTTT. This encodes CASSSLDRVNEKLFF.

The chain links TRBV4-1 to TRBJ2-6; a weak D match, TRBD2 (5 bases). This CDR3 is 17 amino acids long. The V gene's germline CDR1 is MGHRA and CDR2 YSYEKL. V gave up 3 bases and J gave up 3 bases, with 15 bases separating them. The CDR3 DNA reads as TGCGCCAGCAGCCACCCTCCGGACTGGGTTGGGGCCAACGTCCTGACTTTC. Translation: CASSHPPDWVGANVLTF.

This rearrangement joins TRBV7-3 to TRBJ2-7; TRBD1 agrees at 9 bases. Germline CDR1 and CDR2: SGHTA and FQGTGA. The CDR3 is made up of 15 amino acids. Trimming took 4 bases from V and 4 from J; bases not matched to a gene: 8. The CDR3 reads CASSYGAGQGYEQYF. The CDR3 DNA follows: TGTGCCAGCAGCTATGGGGCGGGACAGGGTTACGAGCAGTACTTC.

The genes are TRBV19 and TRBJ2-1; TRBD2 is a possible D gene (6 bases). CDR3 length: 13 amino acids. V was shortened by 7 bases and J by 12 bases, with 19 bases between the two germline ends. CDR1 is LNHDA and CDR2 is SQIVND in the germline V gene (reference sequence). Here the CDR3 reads CASTGEARFVQFF. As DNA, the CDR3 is TGTGCCAGTACGGGGGAGGCTCGCTTCGTGCAGTTCTTC.

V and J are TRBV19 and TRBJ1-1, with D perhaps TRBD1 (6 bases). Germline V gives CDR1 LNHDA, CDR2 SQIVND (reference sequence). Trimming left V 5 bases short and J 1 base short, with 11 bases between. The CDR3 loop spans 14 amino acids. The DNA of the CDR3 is TGTGCCAGTAGTTTCGGGACACGGAACACTGAAGCTTTCTTT. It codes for CASSFGTRNTEAFF.

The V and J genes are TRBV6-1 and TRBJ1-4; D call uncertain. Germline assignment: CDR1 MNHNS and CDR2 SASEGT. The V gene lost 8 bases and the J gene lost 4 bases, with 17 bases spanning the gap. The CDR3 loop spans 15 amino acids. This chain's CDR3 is CASHLEPTNNEKLFF. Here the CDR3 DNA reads TGTGCCAGCCACCTGGAGCCGACCAATAATGAAAAACTGTTTTTT.

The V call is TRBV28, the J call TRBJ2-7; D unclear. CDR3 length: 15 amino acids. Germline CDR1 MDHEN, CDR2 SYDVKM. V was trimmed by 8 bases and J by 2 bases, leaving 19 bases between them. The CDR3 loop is CASAPFEFSTYEQYF. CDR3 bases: TGTGCCAGCGCTCCCTTTGAGTTTTCGACCTACGAGCAGTACTTC.

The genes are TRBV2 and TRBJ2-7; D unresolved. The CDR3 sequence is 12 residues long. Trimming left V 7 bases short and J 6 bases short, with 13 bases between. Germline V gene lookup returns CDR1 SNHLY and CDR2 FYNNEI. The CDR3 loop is CASTADSLEQYF. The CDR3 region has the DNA TGTGCCAGCACAGCCGACTCCCTCGAGCAGTACTTC.

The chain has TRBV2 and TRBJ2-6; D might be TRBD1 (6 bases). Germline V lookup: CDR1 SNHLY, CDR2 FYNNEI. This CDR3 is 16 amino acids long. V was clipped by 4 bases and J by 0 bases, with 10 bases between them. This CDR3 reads CASSGDISSGANVLTF. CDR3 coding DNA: TGTGCCAGCAGTGGGGACATCAGCTCTGGGGCCAACGTCCTGACTTTC.

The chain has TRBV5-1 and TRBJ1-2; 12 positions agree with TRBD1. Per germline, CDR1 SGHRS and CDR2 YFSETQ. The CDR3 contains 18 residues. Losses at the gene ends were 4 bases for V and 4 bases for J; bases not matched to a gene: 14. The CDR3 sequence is CASSPTGTGGPQFYGYTF. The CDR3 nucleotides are TGCGCCAGCAGCCCCACCGGGACAGGGGGCCCTCAATTCTATGGCTACACCTTC. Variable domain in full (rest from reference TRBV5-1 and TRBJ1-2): KAGVTQTPRYLIKTRGQQVTLSCSPISGHRSVSWYQQTPGQGLQFLFEYFSETQRNKGNFPGRFSGRQFSNSRSEMNVSTLELGDSALYLCASSPTGTGGPQFYGYTFGSGTRLTVV.

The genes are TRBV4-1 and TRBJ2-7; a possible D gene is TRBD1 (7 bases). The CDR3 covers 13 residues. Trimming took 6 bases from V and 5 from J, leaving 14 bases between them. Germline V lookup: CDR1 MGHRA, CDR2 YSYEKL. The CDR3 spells CASSSGGTNEQYF. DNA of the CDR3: TGCGCCAGCAGTTCAGGGGGGACGAACGAGCAGTACTTC.